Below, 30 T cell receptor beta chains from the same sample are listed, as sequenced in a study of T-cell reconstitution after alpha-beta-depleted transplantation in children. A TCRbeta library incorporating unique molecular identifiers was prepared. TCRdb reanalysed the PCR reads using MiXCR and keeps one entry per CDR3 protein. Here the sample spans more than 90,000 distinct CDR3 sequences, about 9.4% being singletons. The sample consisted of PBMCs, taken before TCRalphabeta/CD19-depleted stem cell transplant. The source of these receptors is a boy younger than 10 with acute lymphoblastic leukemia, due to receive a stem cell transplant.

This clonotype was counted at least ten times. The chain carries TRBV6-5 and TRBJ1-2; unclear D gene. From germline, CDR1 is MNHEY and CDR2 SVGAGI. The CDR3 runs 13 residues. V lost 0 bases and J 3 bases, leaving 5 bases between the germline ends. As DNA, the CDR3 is TGTGCCAGCAGTTACTCGGGCTACTATGGCTACACCTTC. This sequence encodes CASSYSGYYGYTF.

CDR3 sequence: CASSLGTSGSVTDTQYF. The CDR3 nucleotides are TGTGCCAGCAGCTTAGGGACTAGCGGGAGTGTAACAGATACGCAGTATTTT. The chain uses TRBV7-6 and TRBJ2-3; TRBD2 aligns across 13 bases. V lost 1 base, J lost 3 bases, and 4 bases stayed unmatched. The CDR3 covers 17 residues. Germline V gene sequence: CDR1 SGHVS, CDR2 FNYEAQ.

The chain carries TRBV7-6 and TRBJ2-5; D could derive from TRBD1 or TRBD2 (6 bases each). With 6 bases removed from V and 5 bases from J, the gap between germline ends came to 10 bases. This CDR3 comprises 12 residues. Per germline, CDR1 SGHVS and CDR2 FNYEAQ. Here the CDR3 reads CASSIGGETQYF. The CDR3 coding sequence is TGTGCCAGCAGTATAGGGGGGGAGACCCAGTACTTC.

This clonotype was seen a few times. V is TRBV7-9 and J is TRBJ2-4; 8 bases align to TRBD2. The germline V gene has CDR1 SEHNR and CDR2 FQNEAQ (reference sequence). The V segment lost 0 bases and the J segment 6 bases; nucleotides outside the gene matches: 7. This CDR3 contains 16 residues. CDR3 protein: CASSLALREGGNIQYF. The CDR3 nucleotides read TGTGCCAGCAGCTTAGCCTTACGGGAGGGCGGAAACATTCAGTACTTC. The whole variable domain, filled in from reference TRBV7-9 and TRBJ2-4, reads DTGVSQNPRHKITKRGQNVTFRCDPISEHNRLYWYRQTLGQGPEFLTYFQNEAQLEKSRLLSDRFSAERPKGSFSTLEIQRTEQGDSAMYLCASSLALREGGNIQYFGAGTRLSVL.

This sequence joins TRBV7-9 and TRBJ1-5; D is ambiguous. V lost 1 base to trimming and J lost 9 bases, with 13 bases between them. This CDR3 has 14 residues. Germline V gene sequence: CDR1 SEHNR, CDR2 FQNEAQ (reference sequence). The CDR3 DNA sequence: TGTGCCAGCAGCTTAGACTGGGGAGATTTGCCCCAGCATTTT. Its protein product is CASSLDWGDLPQHF.

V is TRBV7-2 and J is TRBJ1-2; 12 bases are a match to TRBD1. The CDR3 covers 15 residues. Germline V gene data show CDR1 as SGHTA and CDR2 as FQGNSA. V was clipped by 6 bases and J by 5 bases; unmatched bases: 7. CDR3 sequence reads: CASRPGTGGLYGYTF. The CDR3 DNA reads TGTGCCAGCAGGCCCGGGACAGGGGGCCTGTATGGCTACACCTTC. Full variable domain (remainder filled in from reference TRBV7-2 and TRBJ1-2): GAGVSQSPSNKVTEKGKDVELRCDPISGHTALYWYRQSLGQGLEFLIYFQGNSAPDKSGLPSDRFSAERTGGSVSTLTIQRTQQEDSAVYLCASRPGTGGLYGYTFGSGTRLTVV.

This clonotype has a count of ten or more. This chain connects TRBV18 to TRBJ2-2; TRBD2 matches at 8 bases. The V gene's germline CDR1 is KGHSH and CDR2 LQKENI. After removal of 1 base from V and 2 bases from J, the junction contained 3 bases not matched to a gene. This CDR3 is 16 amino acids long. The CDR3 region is CASSPLLAVNTGELFF. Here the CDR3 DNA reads TGTGCCAGCTCACCACTACTAGCGGTCAACACCGGGGAGCTGTTTTTT.

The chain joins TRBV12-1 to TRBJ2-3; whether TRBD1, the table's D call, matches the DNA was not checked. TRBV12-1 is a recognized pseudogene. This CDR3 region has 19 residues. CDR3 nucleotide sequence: TGTGCCAGCAGCCCGGGGTTCCCCGGGACAGGACGATTCACAGATACGCAGTATTTT. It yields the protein CASSPGFPGTGRFTDTQYF.

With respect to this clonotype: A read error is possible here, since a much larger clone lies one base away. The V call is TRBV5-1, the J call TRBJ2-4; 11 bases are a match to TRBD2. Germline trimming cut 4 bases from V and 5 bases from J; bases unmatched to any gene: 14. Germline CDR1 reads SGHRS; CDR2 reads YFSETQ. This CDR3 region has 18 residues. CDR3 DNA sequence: TGCGCCAGCAGCCCCGGGCCCTGTAGCGGGAGGGCCGAAAACATTCAGTACTTC. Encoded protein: CASSPGPCSGRAENIQYF.

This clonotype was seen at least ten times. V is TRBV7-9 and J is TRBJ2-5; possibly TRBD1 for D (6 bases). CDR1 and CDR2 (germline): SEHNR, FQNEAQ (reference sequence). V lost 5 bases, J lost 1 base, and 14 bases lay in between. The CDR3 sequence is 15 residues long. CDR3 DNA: TGTGCCAGCAGCCCGGGTCGGACAGCCCAAGAGACCCAGTACTTC. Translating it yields CASSPGRTAQETQYF.

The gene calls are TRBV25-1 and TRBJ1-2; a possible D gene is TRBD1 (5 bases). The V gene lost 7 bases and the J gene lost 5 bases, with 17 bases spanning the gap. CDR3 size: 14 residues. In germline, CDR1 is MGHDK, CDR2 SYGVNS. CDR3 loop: CASTDPQGRYGYTF. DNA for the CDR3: TGTGCCAGCACCGACCCGCAGGGACGGTATGGCTACACCTTC.

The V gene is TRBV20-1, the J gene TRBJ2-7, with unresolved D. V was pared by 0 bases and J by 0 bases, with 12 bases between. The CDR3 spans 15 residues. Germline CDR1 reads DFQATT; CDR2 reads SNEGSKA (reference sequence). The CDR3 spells CSARDPQTLSYEQYF. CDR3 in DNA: TGCAGTGCTAGAGATCCCCAGACACTCTCCTACGAGCAGTACTTC.

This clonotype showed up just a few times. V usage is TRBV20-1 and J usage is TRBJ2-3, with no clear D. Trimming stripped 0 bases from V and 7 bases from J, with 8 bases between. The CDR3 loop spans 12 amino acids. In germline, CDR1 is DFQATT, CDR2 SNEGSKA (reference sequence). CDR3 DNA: TGCAGTGCTAGAGAAGTCGGCCATACGCAGTATTTT. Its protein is CSAREVGHTQYF.

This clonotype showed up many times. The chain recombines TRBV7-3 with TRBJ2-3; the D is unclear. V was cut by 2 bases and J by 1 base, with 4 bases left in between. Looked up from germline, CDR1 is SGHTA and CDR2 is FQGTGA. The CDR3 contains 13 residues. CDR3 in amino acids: CASSLGGTDTQYF. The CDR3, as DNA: TGTGCCAGCAGCTTAGGGGGCACAGATACGCAGTATTTT. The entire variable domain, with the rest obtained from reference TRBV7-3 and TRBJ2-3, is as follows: GAGVSQTPSNKVTEKGKYVELRCDPISGHTALYWYRQSLGQGPEFLIYFQGTGAADDSGLPNDRFFAVRPEGSVSTLKIQRTERGDSAVYLCASSLGGTDTQYFGPGTRLTVL.

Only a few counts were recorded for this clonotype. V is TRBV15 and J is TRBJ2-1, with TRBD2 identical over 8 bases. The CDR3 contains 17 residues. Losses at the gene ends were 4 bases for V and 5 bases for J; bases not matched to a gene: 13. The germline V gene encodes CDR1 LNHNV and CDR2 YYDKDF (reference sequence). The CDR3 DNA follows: TGTGCCACCAGCAACTTAGGACTAGCCCGATTGAACAATGAGCAGTTCTTC. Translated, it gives CATSNLGLARLNNEQFF.

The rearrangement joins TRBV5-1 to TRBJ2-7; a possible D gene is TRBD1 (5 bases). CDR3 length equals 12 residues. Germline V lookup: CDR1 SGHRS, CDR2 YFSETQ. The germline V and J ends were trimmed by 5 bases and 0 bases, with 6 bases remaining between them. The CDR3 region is CASRDTSYEQYF. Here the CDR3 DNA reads TGCGCCAGCAGGGACACCTCCTACGAGCAGTACTTC.

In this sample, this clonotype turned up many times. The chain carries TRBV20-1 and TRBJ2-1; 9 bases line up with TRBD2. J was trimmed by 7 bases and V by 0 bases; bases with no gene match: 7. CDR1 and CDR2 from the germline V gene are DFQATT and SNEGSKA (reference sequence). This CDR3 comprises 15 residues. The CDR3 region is CSAREAGGPMNEQFF. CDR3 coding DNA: TGCAGTGCTAGAGAGGCGGGAGGGCCGATGAATGAGCAGTTCTTC.

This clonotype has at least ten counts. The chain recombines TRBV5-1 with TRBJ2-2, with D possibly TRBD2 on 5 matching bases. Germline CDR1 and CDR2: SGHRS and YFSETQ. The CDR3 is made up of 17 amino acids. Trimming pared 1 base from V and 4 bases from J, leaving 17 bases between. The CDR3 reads CASSLIEGGGPTGELFF. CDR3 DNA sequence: TGCGCCAGCAGCTTGATTGAAGGAGGAGGACCCACCGGGGAGCTGTTTTTT.

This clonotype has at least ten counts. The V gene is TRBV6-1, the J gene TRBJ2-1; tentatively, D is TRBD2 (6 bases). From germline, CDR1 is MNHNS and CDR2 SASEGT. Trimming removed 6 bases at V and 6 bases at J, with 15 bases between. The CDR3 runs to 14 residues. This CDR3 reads CASRPGRAGNEQFF. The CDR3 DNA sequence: TGTGCCAGCAGACCCGGGAGAGCAGGCAATGAGCAGTTCTTC.

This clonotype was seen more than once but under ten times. CDR3 residues: CASSRGVSFYEQYF. CDR3 DNA sequence: TGTGCCAGCAGCCGGGGGGTATCTTTCTACGAGCAGTACTTC. V usage is TRBV5-6 and J usage is TRBJ2-7; 7 bases agree with TRBD2. After removal of 4 bases from V and 3 bases from J, the junction contained 7 bases not matched to a gene. Germline assignment: CDR1 SGHDT and CDR2 YYEEEE. The CDR3 loop spans 14 amino acids.

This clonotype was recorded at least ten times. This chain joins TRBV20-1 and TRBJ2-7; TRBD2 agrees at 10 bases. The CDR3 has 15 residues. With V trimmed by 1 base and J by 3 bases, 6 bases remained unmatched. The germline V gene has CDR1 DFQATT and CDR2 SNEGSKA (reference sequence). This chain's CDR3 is CSARVLAGDVYEQYF. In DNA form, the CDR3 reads TGCAGTGCTAGAGTGCTAGCGGGAGATGTCTACGAGCAGTACTTC.

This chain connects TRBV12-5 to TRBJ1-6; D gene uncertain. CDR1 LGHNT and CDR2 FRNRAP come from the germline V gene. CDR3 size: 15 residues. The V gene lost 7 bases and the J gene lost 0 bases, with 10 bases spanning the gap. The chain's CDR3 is CASVSASSYNSPLHF. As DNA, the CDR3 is TGTGCTAGTGTTTCAGCGAGCTCCTATAATTCACCCCTCCACTTT.

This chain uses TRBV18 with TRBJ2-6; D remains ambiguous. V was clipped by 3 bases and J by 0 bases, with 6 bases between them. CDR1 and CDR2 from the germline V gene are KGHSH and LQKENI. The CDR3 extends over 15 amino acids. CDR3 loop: CASSPGRSGANVLTF. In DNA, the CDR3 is TGTGCCAGCTCACCGGGCCGCTCTGGGGCCAACGTCCTGACTTTC.

CDR3 DNA sequence: TGTGCCAGCAGCCAAGGGGGTCCTAGCGGGGCGAACTCCTACGAGCAGTACTTC. It is translated as CASSQGGPSGANSYEQYF. This chain uses TRBV3-1 with TRBJ2-7; TRBD2 aligns across 9 bases. With 1 base clipped from V and 0 bases from J, the junction kept 10 bases outside the gene matches. Germline V gene sequence: CDR1 LGHDT, CDR2 YNNKEL (reference sequence). The CDR3 loop spans 18 amino acids.

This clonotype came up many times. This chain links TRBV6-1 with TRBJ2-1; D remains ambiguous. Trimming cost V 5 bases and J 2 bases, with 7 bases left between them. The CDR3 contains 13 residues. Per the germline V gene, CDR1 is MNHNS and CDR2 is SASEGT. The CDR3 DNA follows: TGTGCCAGCAGTAAACAGCCCTACAATGAGCAGTTCTTC. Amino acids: CASSKQPYNEQFF.

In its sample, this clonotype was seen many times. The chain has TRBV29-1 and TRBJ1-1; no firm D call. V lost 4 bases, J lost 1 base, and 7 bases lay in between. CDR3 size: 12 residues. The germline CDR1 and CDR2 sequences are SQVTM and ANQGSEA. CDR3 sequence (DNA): TGCAGCGTTGCGGACGGGAACACTGAAGCTTTCTTT. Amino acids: CSVADGNTEAFF.

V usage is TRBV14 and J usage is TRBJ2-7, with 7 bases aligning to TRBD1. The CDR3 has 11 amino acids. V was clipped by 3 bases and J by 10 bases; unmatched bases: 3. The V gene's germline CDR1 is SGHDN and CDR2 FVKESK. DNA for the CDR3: TGTGCCAGCAGCCACCAGGGGGAACAGTACTTC. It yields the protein CASSHQGEQYF. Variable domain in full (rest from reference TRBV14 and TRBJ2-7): EAGVTQFPSHSVIEKGQTVTLRCDPISGHDNLYWYRRVMGKEIKFLLHFVKESKQDESGMPNNRFLAERTGGTYSTLKVQPAELEDSGVYFCASSHQGEQYFGPGTRLTVT.

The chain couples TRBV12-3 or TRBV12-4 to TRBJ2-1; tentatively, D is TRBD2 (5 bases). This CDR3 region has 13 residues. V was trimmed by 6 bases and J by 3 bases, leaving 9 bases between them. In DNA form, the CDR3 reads TGTGCCAGCAGACCCGACTACTACAATGAGCAGTTCTTC. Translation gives CASRPDYYNEQFF.

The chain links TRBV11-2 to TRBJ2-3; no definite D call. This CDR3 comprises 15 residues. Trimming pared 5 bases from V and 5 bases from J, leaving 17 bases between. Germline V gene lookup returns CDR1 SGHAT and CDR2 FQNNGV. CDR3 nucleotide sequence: TGTGCCAGCAGCCCCCCCTCGTCCCGGTTAGATACGCAGTATTTT. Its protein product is CASSPPSSRLDTQYF.

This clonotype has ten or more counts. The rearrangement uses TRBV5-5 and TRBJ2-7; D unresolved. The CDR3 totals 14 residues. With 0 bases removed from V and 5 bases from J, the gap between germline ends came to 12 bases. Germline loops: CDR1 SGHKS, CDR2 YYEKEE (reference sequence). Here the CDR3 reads CASSLDVRQHEQYF. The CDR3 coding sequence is TGTGCCAGCAGCTTGGACGTCAGGCAGCACGAGCAGTACTTC.